This entry describes one T cell receptor (beta chain). The antigen is undetermined. The sample belongs to a study of cytomegalovirus exposure and HLA in healthy donors. Primers included in the PCR were 60 Vbeta and 13 Jbeta primers. Repertoires were generated with immunoSEQ multiplex PCR, while TCRdb's copy carries only in-frame clones and drops some. Of roughly 99,000 clones listed, around 76% were seen once; the top ten hold more than 2%. The study's findings and limits: Analysis was carried out at a later point, and it linked a missense DCLRE1C variant to TCR beta V- and J-gene trimming. Common viral pathogens seemed to be connected with several of the most significant clusters, according to a later analysis.

Germline V lookup: CDR1 LNHDA, CDR2 SQIVND (reference sequence). The CDR3 extends over 14 amino acids. The trim removed 7 bases at V and 6 bases at J, leaving 8 bases unmatched. The chain couples TRBV19 to TRBJ2-3, with TRBD1 identical over 9 bases. The clonotype was recovered from a man between 18 and 29 years old in good health and CMV-seronegative. The sequencing input was PBMCs. The CDR3 sequence is CASNLGTGSDTQYF. CDR3 sequence (DNA): TGTGCCAGTAACCTTGGGACAGGGAGTGATACGCAGTATTTT.